Sequencing of this T cell receptor (beta chain) was carried out in a study of T-cell reconstitution after alpha-beta-depleted transplantation in children. Unique molecular identifiers were built into the TCRbeta library. TCRdb re-called the PCR reads with MiXCR, one entry per CDR3 protein. This table has roughly 500,000 distinct CDR3 sequences, roughly 18% appearing once. With 5 bases removed from V and 7 bases from J, the gap between germline ends came to 20 bases. The length of the CDR3 is 14 residues. CDR1 is DFQATT and CDR2 is SNEGSKA in the germline V gene (reference sequence). The TCR was taken from a human donor who donated a stem cell graft to a child with acute lymphoblastic leukemia. The sequencing here drew on PBMCs from the stem cell graft donor, taken from the stem cell graft. The chain has TRBV20-1 and TRBJ2-5; either TRBD1 or TRBD2 may fit D (6 bases each). CDR3: CSAAPPGASVTQYF. CDR3 in DNA: TGCAGTGCTGCCCCCCCGGGGGCTAGCGTGACCCAGTACTTC.